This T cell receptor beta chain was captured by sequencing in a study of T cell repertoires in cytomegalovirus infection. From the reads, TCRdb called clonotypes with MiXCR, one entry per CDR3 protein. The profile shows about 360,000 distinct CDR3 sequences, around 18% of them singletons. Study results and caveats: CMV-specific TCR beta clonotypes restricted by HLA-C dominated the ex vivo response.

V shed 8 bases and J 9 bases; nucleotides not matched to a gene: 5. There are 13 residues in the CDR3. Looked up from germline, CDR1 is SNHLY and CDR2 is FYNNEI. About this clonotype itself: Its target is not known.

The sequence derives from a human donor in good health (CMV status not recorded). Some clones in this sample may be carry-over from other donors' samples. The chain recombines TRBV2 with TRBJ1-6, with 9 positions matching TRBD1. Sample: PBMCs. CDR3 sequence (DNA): TGTGCCAGCGGACAGGGGTCGAGTTCACCCCTCCACTTT. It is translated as CASGQGSSSPLHF.